This T cell receptor (beta chain) stems from a study of blood T cell repertoires in COVID-19 (dated by TCRdb to the early 2020s). Turning to the overall study: The collaborator samples originated in the United States, Italy and Spain and spanned the acute and convalescent phases of COVID-19. The prospective study material was composed of cDNA or gDNA derived from T cells, B-cell-depleted T cells, or PBMCs. The dataset comprised deeply sampled blood TCRbeta repertoires from subjects exposed to, actively infected with, or recovered from COVID-19. A freely available public database, intended as a resource for researchers studying the immune response to SARS-CoV-2, is where the repertoires were released. The samples were drawn from two sources: the first 160 participants of the ongoing ImmuneRACE study, and 1,200 or so subjects contributed by 6 global collaborators. The sample metadata nearly always contained a de-identified subject ID, COVID-19 status, age in years and sex. Where available, HLA class I and class II types were obtained from metadata supplied by the sample provider rather than from assay-based typing.

TCRbeta CDR3 regions were amplified from genomic DNA using the immunoSEQ Assay, a bias-controlled multiplex PCR. Concerning the study's data processing: Within the assay, amplification of reference gene primers was used to estimate how many nucleated cells each sample contained. To quantify the absolute abundance of each unique TCRbeta CDR3 rearrangement, sequence reads were collapsed and filtered. For each sample, productive Simpson clonality was calculated as the square root of Simpson's diversity index across productive rearrangements. TCRdb re-hosts the immuneACCESS table, in-frame sequences only. Its copies lack some clones; in the studies checked, an unresolved V gene accounts for under half of them, and the cause for the rest is not known. V, J and clone size were drawn from that table, and D and trimming were deduced from the DNA. This sample holds approximately 210,000 clones; just over 90% were observed only once. The ten largest clonotypes hold around 1.2% of the sample.

Here V drops 4 bases and J drops 11 bases, and the junction holds 5 bases not matched to any gene. The germline V gene yields SGHVS for CDR1 and FNYEAQ for CDR2. From the cysteine through the phenylalanine, the CDR3 covers 12 amino acids. CDR3 DNA is the only sequence kept; it has 36 bases, read in frame from the first base. Findings and caveats that apply to the study as a whole: The quantity of clinical and demographic metadata differed by source and by participant and was supplied without curation.

The collaborating institutions used their own protocols to collect whole blood in K2EDTA tubes. Collaborator samples were shipped for TCRbeta analysis as frozen whole blood, isolated PBMCs, or DNA extracted from either sample type. Worth noting for this clone: What this receptor recognizes is not known. Base qualities are not recorded, but no much larger clone differs from it by a single base.

Sequenced input: peripheral blood. This sequence was found in a young man with acute or convalescent COVID-19. Recombination linked TRBV7-6 to TRBJ2-1; the junction holds 7 bases that match TRBD1. CDR3 reads: CASSSPGQKQFF. The DNA sequence follows: TGTGCCAGCAGCTCGCCGGGACAGAAGCAGTTCTTC.